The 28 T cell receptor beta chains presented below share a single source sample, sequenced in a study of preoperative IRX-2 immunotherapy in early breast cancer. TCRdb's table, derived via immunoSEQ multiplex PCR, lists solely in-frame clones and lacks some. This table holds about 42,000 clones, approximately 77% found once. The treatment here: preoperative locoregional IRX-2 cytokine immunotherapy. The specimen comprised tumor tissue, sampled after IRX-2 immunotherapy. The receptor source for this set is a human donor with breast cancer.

Here the CDR3 DNA reads TGTGCCAGCAGCTGGGCGGGCGCGGCCTCTGGAAACACCATATATTTT. Residues: CASSWAGAASGNTIYF. V usage is TRBV7-5 and J usage is TRBJ1-3. TRBV7-5 is a known pseudogene. This CDR3 is 16 amino acids long.

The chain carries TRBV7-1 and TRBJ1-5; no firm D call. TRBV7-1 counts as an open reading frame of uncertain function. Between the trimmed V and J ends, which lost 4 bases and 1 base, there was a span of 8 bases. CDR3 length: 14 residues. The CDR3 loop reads CASSFVGSNQPQHF. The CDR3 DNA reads TGTGCCAGCAGCTTCGTGGGGAGCAATCAGCCCCAGCATTTT.

The CDR3 sequence: CSVEELMGGLTRDYGYTF. The CDR3 DNA follows: TGCAGCGTTGAAGAACTCATGGGAGGACTCACGAGGGACTATGGCTACACCTTC. This chain uses TRBV29-1 with TRBJ1-2; D is uncertain. Germline assignment: CDR1 SQVTM and CDR2 ANQGSEA. V lost 0 bases and J 3 bases, leaving 23 bases between the germline ends. The CDR3 has 18 amino acids.

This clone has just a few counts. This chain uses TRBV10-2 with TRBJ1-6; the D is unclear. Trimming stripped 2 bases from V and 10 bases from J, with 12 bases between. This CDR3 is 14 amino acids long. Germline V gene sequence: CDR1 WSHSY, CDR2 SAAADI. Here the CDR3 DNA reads TGCGCCAGCAGTGAGCCCGAACCGGGCTCACCCCTCCACTTT. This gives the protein CASSEPEPGSPLHF.

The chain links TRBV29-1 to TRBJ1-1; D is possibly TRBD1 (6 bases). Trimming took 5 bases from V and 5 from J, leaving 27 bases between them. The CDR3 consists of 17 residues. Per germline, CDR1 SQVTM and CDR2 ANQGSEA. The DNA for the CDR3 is TGCAGCGTTCTTTCGGATTTGACAGGTCGACGGGGGACTGAAGCTTTCTTT. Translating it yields CSVLSDLTGRRGTEAFF.

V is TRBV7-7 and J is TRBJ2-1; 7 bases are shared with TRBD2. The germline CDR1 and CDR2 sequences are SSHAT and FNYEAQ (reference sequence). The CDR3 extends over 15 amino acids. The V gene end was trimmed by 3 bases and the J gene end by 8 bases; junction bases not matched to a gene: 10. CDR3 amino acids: CASSLTGTGRDEQFF. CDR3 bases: TGTGCCAGCAGCTTGACGGGGACTGGGAGGGATGAGCAGTTCTTC.

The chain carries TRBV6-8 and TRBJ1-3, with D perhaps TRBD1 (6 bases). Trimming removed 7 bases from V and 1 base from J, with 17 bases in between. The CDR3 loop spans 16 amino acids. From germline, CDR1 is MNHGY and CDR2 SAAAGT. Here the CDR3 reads CASTDISGVSGNTIYF. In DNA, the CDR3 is TGTGCCAGCACAGATATATCAGGGGTGTCTGGAAACACCATATATTTT.

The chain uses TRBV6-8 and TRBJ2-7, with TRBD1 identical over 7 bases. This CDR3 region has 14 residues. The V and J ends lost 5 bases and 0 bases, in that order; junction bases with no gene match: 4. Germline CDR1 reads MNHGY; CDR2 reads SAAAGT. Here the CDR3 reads CASSDRALSYEQYF. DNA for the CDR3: TGTGCCAGCAGTGACAGGGCCCTCTCCTACGAGCAGTACTTC.

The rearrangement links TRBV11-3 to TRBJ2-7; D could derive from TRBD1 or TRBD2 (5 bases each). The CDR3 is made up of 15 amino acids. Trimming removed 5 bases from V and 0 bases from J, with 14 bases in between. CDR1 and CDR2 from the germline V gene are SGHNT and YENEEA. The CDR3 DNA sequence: TGTGCCAGCAGCCCGGGACCGCTTCCCTCCTACGAGCAGTACTTC. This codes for CASSPGPLPSYEQYF.

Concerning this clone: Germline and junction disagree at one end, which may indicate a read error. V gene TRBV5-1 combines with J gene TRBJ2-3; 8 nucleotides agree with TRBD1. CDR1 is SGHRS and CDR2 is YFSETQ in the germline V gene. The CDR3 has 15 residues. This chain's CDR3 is CASNLNRGDTDTQYF. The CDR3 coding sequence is TGCGCCAGCAACTTGAACAGGGGGGACACAGATACGCAGTATTTT.

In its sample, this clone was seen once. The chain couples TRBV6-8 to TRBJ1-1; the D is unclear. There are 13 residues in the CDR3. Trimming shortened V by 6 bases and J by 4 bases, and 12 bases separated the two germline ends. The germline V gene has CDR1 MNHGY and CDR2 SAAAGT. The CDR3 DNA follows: TGTGCCAGCAGGGGCCCACCAAGCACTGAAGCTTTCTTT. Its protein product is CASRGPPSTEAFF.

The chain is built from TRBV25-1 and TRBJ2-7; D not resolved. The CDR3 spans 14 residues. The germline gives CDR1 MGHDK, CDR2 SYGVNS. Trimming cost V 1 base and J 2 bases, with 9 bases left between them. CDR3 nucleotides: TGTGCCAGCAGTGAATTCGGCGGTACCTACGAGCAGTACTTC. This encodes CASSEFGGTYEQYF.

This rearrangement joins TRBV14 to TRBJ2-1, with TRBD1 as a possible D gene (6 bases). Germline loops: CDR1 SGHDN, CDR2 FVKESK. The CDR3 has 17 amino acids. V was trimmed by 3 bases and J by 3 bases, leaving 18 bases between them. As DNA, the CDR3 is TGTGCCAGCAGCCAGCAACCGGGACACCCCCTCTACAATGAGCAGTTCTTC. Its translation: CASSQQPGHPLYNEQFF.

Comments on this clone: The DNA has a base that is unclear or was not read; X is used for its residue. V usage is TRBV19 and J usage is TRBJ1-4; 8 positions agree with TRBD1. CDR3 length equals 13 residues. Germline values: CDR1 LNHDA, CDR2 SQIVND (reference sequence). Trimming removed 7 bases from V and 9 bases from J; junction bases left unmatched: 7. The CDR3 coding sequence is TGTGCCAGTAAAGGACAGGGAGRTAAAAAACTGTTTTTT. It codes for CASKGQGXKKLFF.

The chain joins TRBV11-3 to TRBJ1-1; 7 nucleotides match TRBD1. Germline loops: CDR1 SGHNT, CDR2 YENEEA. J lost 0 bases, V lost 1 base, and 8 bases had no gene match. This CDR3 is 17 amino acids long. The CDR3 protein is CASSLGDSSLMNTEAFF. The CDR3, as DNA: TGTGCCAGCAGCTTAGGGGACAGTTCTTTAATGAACACTGAAGCTTTCTTT.

The CDR3: CASSIADSYTDTQYF. CDR3 bases: TGTGCCAGTAGTATAGCGGACTCTTACACAGATACGCAGTATTTT. The chain combines TRBV19 with TRBJ2-3; TRBD2 is a possible D gene (5 bases). The CDR3 loop spans 15 amino acids. Looked up from germline, CDR1 is LNHDA and CDR2 is SQIVND (reference sequence). The germline V and J ends were trimmed by 1 base and 2 bases, with 10 bases remaining between them.

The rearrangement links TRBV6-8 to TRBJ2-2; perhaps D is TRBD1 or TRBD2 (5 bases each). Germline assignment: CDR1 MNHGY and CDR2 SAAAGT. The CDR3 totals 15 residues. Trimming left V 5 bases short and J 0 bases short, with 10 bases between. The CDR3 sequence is CASSPGTANTGELFF. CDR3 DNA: TGTGCCAGCAGTCCCGGGACGGCGAACACCGGGGAGCTGTTTTTT.

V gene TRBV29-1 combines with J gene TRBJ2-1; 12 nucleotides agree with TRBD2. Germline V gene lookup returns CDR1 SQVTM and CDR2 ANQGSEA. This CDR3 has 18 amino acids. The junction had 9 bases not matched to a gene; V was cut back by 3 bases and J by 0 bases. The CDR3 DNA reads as TGCAGCGTTGACACTAGCGGGAGGCCAGAGAGCTCCTACAATGAGCAGTTCTTC. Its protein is CSVDTSGRPESSYNEQFF.

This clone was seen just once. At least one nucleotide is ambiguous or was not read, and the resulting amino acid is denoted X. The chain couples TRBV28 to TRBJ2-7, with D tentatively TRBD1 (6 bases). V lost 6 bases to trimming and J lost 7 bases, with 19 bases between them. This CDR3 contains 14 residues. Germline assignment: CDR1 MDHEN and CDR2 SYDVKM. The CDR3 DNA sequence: TGTGCCAGCAGAACTTGGACAGCCCCTTAYGAGCAGTACTTC. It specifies CASRTWTAPXEQYF. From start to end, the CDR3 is CASRTWTAPYEQYF.

CDR3 sequence (DNA): TGTGCCAGCAGCCAAGTGTGGGCAGGTCCGTCGGGGCAGCCCCAGCATTTT. It specifies CASSQVWAGPSGQPQHF. The chain uses TRBV14 and TRBJ1-5, with D hard to call. Germline assignment: CDR1 SGHDN and CDR2 FVKESK. Deletions cut 1 base from V and 7 bases from J, with 20 bases between. The CDR3 is 17 residues long.

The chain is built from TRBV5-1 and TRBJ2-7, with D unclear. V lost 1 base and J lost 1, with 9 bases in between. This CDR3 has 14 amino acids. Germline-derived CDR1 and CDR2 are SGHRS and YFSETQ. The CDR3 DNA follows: TGCGCCAGCAGCTTGAGTGGCTCTTCCTACGAGCAGTACTTC. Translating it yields CASSLSGSSYEQYF.

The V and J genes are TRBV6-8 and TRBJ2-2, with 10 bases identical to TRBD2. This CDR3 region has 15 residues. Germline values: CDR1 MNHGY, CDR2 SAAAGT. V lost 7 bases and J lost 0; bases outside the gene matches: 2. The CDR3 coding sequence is TGTGCCAGCACCGGACTAGCGGCGAACACCGGGGAGCTGTTTTTT. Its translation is CASTGLAANTGELFF.

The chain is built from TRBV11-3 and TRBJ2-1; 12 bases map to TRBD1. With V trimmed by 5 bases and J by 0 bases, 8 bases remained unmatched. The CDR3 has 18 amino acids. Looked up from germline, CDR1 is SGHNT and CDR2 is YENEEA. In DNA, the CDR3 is TGTGCCAGCAGCCTAGGGACAGGGGGCATGAGCTCCTACAATGAGCAGTTCTTC. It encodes CASSLGTGGMSSYNEQFF.

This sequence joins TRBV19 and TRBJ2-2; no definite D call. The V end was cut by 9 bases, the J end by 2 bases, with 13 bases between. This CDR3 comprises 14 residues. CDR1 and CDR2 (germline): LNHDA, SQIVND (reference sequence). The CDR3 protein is CASTPSYNTGELFF. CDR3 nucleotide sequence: TGTGCCAGCACACCCTCTTACAACACCGGGGAGCTGTTTTTT.

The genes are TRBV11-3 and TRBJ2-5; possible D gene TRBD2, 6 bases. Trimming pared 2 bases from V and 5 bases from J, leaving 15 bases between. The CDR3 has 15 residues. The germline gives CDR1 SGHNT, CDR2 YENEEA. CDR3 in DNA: TGTGCCAGCAGCTTAAGAGGCGGGGCTAGGGAGACCCAGTACTTC. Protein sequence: CASSLRGGARETQYF.

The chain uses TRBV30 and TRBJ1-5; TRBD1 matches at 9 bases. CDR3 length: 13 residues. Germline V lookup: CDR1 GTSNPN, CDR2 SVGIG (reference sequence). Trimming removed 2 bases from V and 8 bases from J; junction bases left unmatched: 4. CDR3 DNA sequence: TGTGCCTGGAGTCCCGACAGGGGGAAGCCCCAGCATTTT. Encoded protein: CAWSPDRGKPQHF.

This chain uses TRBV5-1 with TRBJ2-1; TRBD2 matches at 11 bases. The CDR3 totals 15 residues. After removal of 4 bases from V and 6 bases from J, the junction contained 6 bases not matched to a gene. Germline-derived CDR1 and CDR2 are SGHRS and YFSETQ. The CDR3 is CASSPTGLAGNEQFF. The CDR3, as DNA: TGCGCCAGCAGCCCGACCGGACTAGCGGGCAATGAGCAGTTCTTC.

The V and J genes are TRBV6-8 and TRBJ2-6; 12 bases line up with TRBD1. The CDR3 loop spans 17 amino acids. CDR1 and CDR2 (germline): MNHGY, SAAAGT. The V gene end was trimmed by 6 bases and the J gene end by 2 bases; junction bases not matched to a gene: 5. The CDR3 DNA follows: TGTGCCAGCAGAACCGGGACAGGGGGCGCTGGGGCCAACGTCCTGACTTTC. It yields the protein CASRTGTGGAGANVLTF.